The rows below give T cell receptor beta chains drawn from one sample of a study of Graves' ophthalmopathy and Graves' hyperthyroidism. MiXCR, run by TCRdb on the multiplex PCR reads, gives a single entry per CDR3 protein. The data contain 150,000 to 200,000 distinct CDR3 sequences, approximately 40% of them singletons. Sample: peripheral blood. All receptors come from a man under 40 with Graves' ophthalmopathy. CDR3s include the opening cysteine and the closing phenylalanine or tryptophan. The D gene is left open where the match is weak. For some rows the clone size is stated as once, few or many, or as a class when expanded; others skip it.

TRBV28	TRBJ2-7	NA	12	few	CASRKKRDAPYF	TGTGCCAGCAGGAAGAAAAGGGACGCGCCCTACTTC
TRBV4-2	TRBJ2-2	NA	17	many	CASSLVAGQKNTGELFF	TGTGCCAGCAGCCTCGTCGCGGGACAGAAAAACACCGGGGAGCTGTTTTTT
TRBV28	TRBJ2-1	NA	15	many	CASRALSGGYNEQFF	TGTGCCAGCAGAGCGCTTAGCGGAGGGTACAATGAGCAGTTCTTC
TRBV6-1	TRBJ1-5	NA	15	NA	CASTPKARWNQPQHF	TGTGCCAGCACCCCTAAGGCCAGATGGAATCAGCCCCAGCATTTT
TRBV6-5	TRBJ2-2	NA	15	NA	CASSYRGLNTGELFF	TGTGCCAGCAGTTACAGGGGATTGAACACCGGGGAGCTGTTTTTT
TRBV29-1	TRBJ1-1	NA	13	many	CSVERPGNTEAFF	TGCAGCGTTGAGAGGCCAGGTAACACTGAAGCTTTCTTT
TRBV18	TRBJ2-5	TRBD2	14	many	CASSGTSGGETQYF	TGTGCCAGCTCTGGGACTAGTGGAGGAGAGACCCAGTACTTC
TRBV30	TRBJ2-7	NA	13	many	CAWSLADLSEQYF	TGTGCCTGGAGTCTCGCAGACTTGTCCGAGCAGTACTTC
TRBV7-2	TRBJ1-5	NA	13	NA	CASSLTSVQPQHF	TGTGCCAGCAGCTTGACCTCGGTCCAGCCCCAGCATTTT
TRBV6-2/TRBV6-3	TRBJ2-7	NA	14	few	CASSYRDKFYEQYF	TGTGCCAGCAGTTATCGGGACAAATTCTACGAGCAGTACTTC
TRBV6-2/TRBV6-3	TRBJ2-5	NA	16	many	CASILNLRDGQETQYF	TGTGCCAGCATTTTGAACCTCCGGGACGGACAAGAGACCCAGTACTTC
TRBV7-2	TRBJ1-2	NA	13	NA	CASSLALLAGYTF	TGTGCCAGCAGCTTAGCGCTCCTAGCTGGCTACACCTTC
TRBV6-5	TRBJ1-6	NA	14	NA	CASSYGPYNSPLHF	TGTGCCAGCAGTTACGGGCCCTATAATTCACCCCTCCACTTT